This T cell receptor beta chain is from a study of lymphopenia after photon versus proton radiotherapy. Study-wide points: Oligoclonal CD8+ Temra expansion after nadir drove photon patients' diversity drop. Relative stability marked proton patients; photon patients lost diversity and naive cells.

Method: immunoSEQ multiplex PCR; TCRdb's copy keeps in-frame clones and lacks some. This sample has some 20,000 clones, with roughly 90% found just once. With regard to this clone: Its antigen is unknown.

This TCR came from a man at least 80 years old with esophageal cancer. The sample consisted of peripheral blood, taken from a patient treated with proton-based radiotherapy.

CDR3 amino acids: CASISRGATNEKLFF. The CDR3 nucleotides read TGTGCCAGTATCTCCCGGGGAGCAACTAATGAAAAACTGTTTTTT. The rearrangement joins TRBV19 to TRBJ1-4; D gene ambiguous. The germline V and J ends were trimmed by 7 bases and 0 bases, with 12 bases remaining between them. The CDR3 extends over 15 amino acids. Looked up from germline, CDR1 is LNHDA and CDR2 is SQIVND (reference sequence).